This T cell receptor beta chain derives from a study of response to subunit inactivated influenza vaccine. General observations from the study: The authors proposed limited new T cell recruitment per seasonal influenza vaccination.

TCRdb redid the calling of the RT-PCR reads with MiXCR, one entry per CDR3 protein. The sample lists about 580,000 distinct CDR3 sequences, less than 15% occurring once. Notes on this clonotype: Its antigen is undetermined.

The sample was PBMCs from blood, taken about 11 days after vaccination. This clonotype was sampled from a man between 45 and 60 years old who received an inactivated influenza vaccine.

The CDR3: CASSSPPTGTGEPLDTQYF. The DNA for the CDR3 is TGCGCCAGCAGCTCCCCTCCTACCGGGACAGGGGAACCCCTGGATACGCAGTATTTT. The chain carries TRBV5-1 and TRBJ2-3; TRBD1 agrees at 10 bases. The CDR3 extends over 19 amino acids. Germline V lookup: CDR1 SGHRS, CDR2 YFSETQ. V lost 3 bases and J lost 6; bases outside the gene matches: 19.